Below are 22 T cell receptor beta chains sequenced from a single sample in a study of shared clonotypes between healthy human individuals. As defined, naive CD8 cells were CD45RO-negative and positively selected for CCR7, with terminally differentiated effector memory CD45RA+ cells excluded. Sequencing was performed with immunoSEQ multiplex PCR; in TCRdb, only in-frame clones are kept and a portion is missing. This table has over 2,000,000 clones, approximately 92% appearing once. The sequencing input was naive CD8+ T cells from PBMCs. Source of these receptors: a young man in good health. Some clones in this sample may be carry-over from other donors' samples.

V is TRBV30 and J is TRBJ1-2; D call uncertain. This CDR3 spans 13 amino acids. Trimming took off 0 bases at V and 0 bases at J, with 5 bases between the two ends. CDR1 and CDR2 from the germline V gene are GTSNPN and SVGIG (reference sequence). The CDR3 DNA is TGTGCCTGGAGTGTACGGCCTAACTATGGCTACACCTTC. This gives the protein CAWSVRPNYGYTF.

This clone was recorded once. The J gene is TRBJ1-3, the V gene TRBV4-1, with D unclear. The CDR3 has 16 amino acids. V shed 4 bases and J shed 4 bases, with 17 bases lying between them. In germline, CDR1 is MGHRA, CDR2 YSYEKL. The CDR3 region has the DNA TGCGCCAGCAGCCGATTGGCGGTTTCGTACGGAAACACCATATATTTT. Translated, it gives CASSRLAVSYGNTIYF.

The chain employs TRBV9 and TRBJ1-2; D is uncertain. Germline V CDR1 and CDR2: SGDLS, YYNGEE. This CDR3 has 14 residues. With 0 bases removed from V and 6 bases from J, the gap between germline ends came to 12 bases. CDR3 region: CASSVVLVTDGYTF. The CDR3 region has the DNA TGTGCCAGCAGCGTAGTGCTAGTGACGGATGGCTACACCTTC.

This clone appeared once. Here the CDR3 reads CSVRDGERYGYTF. The CDR3 nucleotides read TGCAGCGTGAGGGACGGTGAAAGGTATGGCTACACCTTC. This sequence joins TRBV29-1 and TRBJ1-2; a possible D gene is TRBD1 (5 bases). This CDR3 comprises 13 residues. CDR1 SQVTM and CDR2 ANQGSEA come from the germline V gene. Between the trimmed V and J ends, which lost 6 bases and 5 bases, there was a span of 16 bases. The full variable domain, in which reference TRBV29-1 and TRBJ1-2 provide the parts outside the CDR3, is SAVISQKPSRDICQRGTSLTIQCQVDSQVTMMFWYRQQPGQSLTLIATANQGSEATYESGFVIDKFPISRPNLTFSTLTVSNMSPEDSSIYLCSVRDGERYGYTFGSGTRLTVV.

The chain joins TRBV6-5 to TRBJ1-5; D ambiguous. CDR1 is MNHEY, CDR2 SVGAGI, per germline. The CDR3 is 15 residues long. Trimming left V 5 bases short and J 11 bases short, with 22 bases between. The CDR3 spells CASSPPGAGLSAQHF. The CDR3 DNA reads TGTGCCAGCAGTCCCCCCGGAGCGGGGTTATCAGCCCAGCATTTT.

This clone was observed a single time. The chain recombines TRBV11-2 with TRBJ2-5; D remains unclear. Germline loops: CDR1 SGHAT, CDR2 FQNNGV. Trimming took off 0 bases at V and 5 bases at J, with 7 bases between the two ends. CDR3 size: 13 residues. The CDR3 loop reads CASSLDETETQYF. The CDR3 DNA follows: TGTGCCAGCAGCTTAGACGAAACGGAGACCCAGTACTTC.

The CDR3 nucleotides read TGTGCCATCAGTGAGTCGAACGAGGGGTCTACCTACGAGCAGTACTTC. Amino acid sequence: CAISESNEGSTYEQYF. This sequence joins TRBV10-3 and TRBJ2-7, with D perhaps given as TRBD1 or TRBD2 (5 bases each). The CDR3 totals 16 residues. Trimming stripped 0 bases from V and 2 bases from J, with 14 bases between. Germline CDR1 ENHRY, CDR2 SYGVKD.

The rearrangement uses TRBV28 and TRBJ1-5, with 11 bases lining up with TRBD1. Germline V gives CDR1 MDHEN, CDR2 SYDVKM. This CDR3 has 14 residues. Trimming cost V 5 bases and J 6 bases; bases outside gene matches: 3. CDR3 protein: CASSEGQGVQPQHF. The CDR3 nucleotides read TGTGCCAGCAGTGAGGGACAGGGGGTTCAGCCCCAGCATTTT.

The J gene is TRBJ2-1, the V gene TRBV11-2; 10 nucleotides agree with TRBD2. The J segment lost 7 bases and the V segment lost 3 bases, leaving 15 bases of the junction unmatched. CDR3 length equals 18 residues. Germline V lookup: CDR1 SGHAT, CDR2 FQNNGV. Here the CDR3 DNA reads TGTGCCAGCAGCTTGAGGGATGGGAGCGGGAGGGCCATAAATGAGCAGTTCTTC. Residues: CASSLRDGSGRAINEQFF.

About this clone: Other DNA sequences from this sample encode an identical CDR3 as well. The J gene is TRBJ2-1, the V gene TRBV19; weak D call: TRBD2 (7 bases). Germline loops: CDR1 LNHDA, CDR2 SQIVND (reference sequence). V was cut by 1 base and J by 3 bases, with 13 bases left in between. This CDR3 spans 16 amino acids. CDR3 DNA: TGTGCCAGTAGTATAGTAGGAAGGGGGGGCTACAATGAGCAGTTCTTC. Translating gives CASSIVGRGGYNEQFF. The full variable domain, completed using reference TRBV19 and TRBJ2-1, is DGGITQSPKYLFRKEGQNVTLSCEQNLNHDAMYWYRQDPGQGLRLIYYSQIVNDFQKGDIAEGYSVSREKKESFPLTVTSAQKNPTAFYLCASSIVGRGGYNEQFFGPGTRLTVL.

This rearrangement joins TRBV7-6 to TRBJ2-3, with D perhaps matching TRBD1 or TRBD2 (5 bases each). Per the germline V gene, CDR1 is SGHVS and CDR2 is FNYEAQ. CDR3 size: 15 residues. V lost 3 bases to trimming and J lost 0 bases, with 10 bases between them. The CDR3 region is CASSLPGASTDTQYF. As DNA, the CDR3 is TGTGCCAGCAGCTTGCCCGGGGCTAGCACAGATACGCAGTATTTT. Based on the CDR3 plus reference TRBV7-6 and TRBJ2-3, the full variable domain is GAGVSQSPRYKVTKRGQDVALRCDPISGHVSLYWYRQALGQGPEFLTYFNYEAQQDKSGLPNDRFSAERPEGSISTLTIQRTEQRDSAMYRCASSLPGASTDTQYFGPGTRLTVL.

The chain employs TRBV15 and TRBJ2-1; D is possibly TRBD2 (6 bases). In germline, CDR1 is LNHNV, CDR2 YYDKDF (reference sequence). The CDR3 loop spans 17 amino acids. Trimming took 5 bases from V and 10 from J, leaving 27 bases between them. The CDR3 is CATSFYSGPSAGGEQFF. The CDR3 DNA reads as TGTGCCACCAGCTTCTATTCCGGGCCCAGTGCCGGGGGAGAGCAGTTCTTC.

V gene TRBV30 combines with J gene TRBJ2-7; 7 positions match TRBD1. V lost 3 bases, J lost 1 base, and 3 bases stayed unmatched. The CDR3 runs to 13 residues. Germline CDR1 and CDR2: GTSNPN and SVGIG (reference sequence). CDR3 residues: CAWSNRGSYEQYF. In nucleotides, the CDR3 is TGTGCCTGGAGCAACAGGGGATCCTACGAGCAGTACTTC.

The chain uses TRBV28 and TRBJ2-7; 9 positions match TRBD2. The V gene's germline CDR1 is MDHEN and CDR2 SYDVKM. CDR3 length: 16 amino acids. V lost 1 base to trimming and J lost 6 bases; unmatched junction nucleotides: 10. CDR3 coding DNA: TGTGCCAGCAGTTTATCCTATAGCGGGAGTTGGTTCGAGCAGTACTTC. It specifies CASSLSYSGSWFEQYF.

The gene calls are TRBV6-1 and TRBJ1-2; D call uncertain. The length of the CDR3 is 14 residues. Deletions cut 5 bases from V and 2 bases from J, with 12 bases between. Germline assignment: CDR1 MNHNS and CDR2 SASEGT. CDR3 region: CASSKGLSNYGYTF. The CDR3 region has the DNA TGTGCCAGCAGTAAAGGACTGTCCAACTATGGCTACACCTTC.

The chain is built from TRBV2 and TRBJ2-7; D may be TRBD2 (6 bases). The CDR3 covers 15 residues. Germline V gene lookup returns CDR1 SNHLY and CDR2 FYNNEI. Trimming left V 1 base short and J 3 bases short, with 13 bases between. The chain's CDR3 is CASSEGLALNYEQYF. The CDR3 DNA reads as TGTGCCAGCAGTGAAGGGCTAGCGTTAAACTACGAGCAGTACTTC.

The CDR3 region has the DNA TGCGCCAGCAGCCCCACAGGGGGCTTATCTGGGGCCAACGTCCTGACTTTC. Its translation is CASSPTGGLSGANVLTF. The chain couples TRBV4-1 to TRBJ2-6, with 9 bases fitting TRBD1. This CDR3 comprises 17 residues. The ends lost 4 bases at V and 1 base at J; junction bases unmatched: 5. The germline CDR1 and CDR2 sequences are MGHRA and YSYEKL.

The rearrangement uses TRBV27 and TRBJ1-2; D is perhaps TRBD1 (5 bases). Deletions cut 6 bases from V and 7 bases from J, with 18 bases between. Germline V gene data show CDR1 as MNHEY and CDR2 as SMNVEV (reference sequence). The CDR3 is made up of 14 amino acids. The CDR3 DNA reads as TGTGCCAGCAGCTATGTAGCGGGGCGGCCTGGCTACACCTTC. Translation: CASSYVAGRPGYTF.

CDR3 region: CASSLEFAYAGVGYNEQFF. The CDR3 nucleotides are TGTGCCAGCAGCTTAGAATTTGCCTACGCGGGAGTGGGATACAATGAGCAGTTCTTC. This chain joins TRBV11-2 and TRBJ2-1, with 7 bases identical to TRBD2. CDR1 and CDR2 from the germline V gene are SGHAT and FQNNGV. The length of the CDR3 is 19 residues. V trimming: 0 bases; J trimming: 4 bases; junction bases outside the gene matches: 15.

V gene TRBV5-4 combines with J gene TRBJ2-7, with 8 bases that match TRBD2. The CDR3 is made up of 15 amino acids. Germline lookup yields CDR1 SGHNT and CDR2 YYREEE (reference sequence). J lost 5 bases, V lost 4 bases, and 11 bases had no gene match. The CDR3 DNA sequence: TGTGCCAGCAGCCCCGGGCGGGAGGAGGAACACGAGCAGTACTTC. It encodes CASSPGREEEHEQYF.

The chain recombines TRBV5-1 with TRBJ1-1, with unresolved D. The CDR3 has 13 residues. The V end was cut by 3 bases, the J end by 3 bases, with 9 bases between. CDR1 is SGHRS and CDR2 is YFSETQ in the germline V gene. CDR3 in amino acids: CASSWVWDTEAFF. In DNA, the CDR3 is TGCGCCAGCAGCTGGGTTTGGGACACTGAAGCTTTCTTT.

This rearrangement joins TRBV9 to TRBJ2-1; TRBD2 is a possible D gene (6 bases). This CDR3 is 14 amino acids long. V lost 4 bases to trimming and J lost 7 bases, with 15 bases between them. Germline values: CDR1 SGDLS, CDR2 YYNGEE. The CDR3 DNA is TGTGCCAGCAGCCTCGGGAGTCTTATGAATGAGCAGTTCTTC. As protein: CASSLGSLMNEQFF.